This entry is about one T cell receptor (beta chain). The sample is drawn from a study of blood T cell repertoires in COVID-19. Study details: Some COVID-19 samples were acute and others convalescent; all came from the United States, Italy and Spain. PBMCs, B-cell-depleted T cells, or T cells provided the cDNA or gDNA that made up the material.

In the source study's methods: Amplification of reference gene primers was used by the study to estimate nucleated cell counts. The table came from immunoSEQ multiplex PCR; TCRdb's copy has only in-frame clones and leaves some out. The DNA was the basis for D and trimming; V, J and clone size are from that table. The sample records about 320,000 clones, roughly nine tenths being singletons. The CDR3 runs 13 residues. CDR1 SNHLY and CDR2 FYNNEI come from the germline V gene. With 6 bases removed from V and 4 bases from J, the gap between germline ends came to 13 bases. Input material: peripheral blood. The sequence derives from a man between 18 and 35 years old who had recovered from COVID-19. The chain has TRBV2 and TRBJ2-7; a possible D gene is TRBD2 (6 bases). The CDR3 is CASRGGPKYEQYF. The CDR3 DNA is TGTGCCAGCAGGGGGGGACCAAAGTACGAGCAGTACTTC.